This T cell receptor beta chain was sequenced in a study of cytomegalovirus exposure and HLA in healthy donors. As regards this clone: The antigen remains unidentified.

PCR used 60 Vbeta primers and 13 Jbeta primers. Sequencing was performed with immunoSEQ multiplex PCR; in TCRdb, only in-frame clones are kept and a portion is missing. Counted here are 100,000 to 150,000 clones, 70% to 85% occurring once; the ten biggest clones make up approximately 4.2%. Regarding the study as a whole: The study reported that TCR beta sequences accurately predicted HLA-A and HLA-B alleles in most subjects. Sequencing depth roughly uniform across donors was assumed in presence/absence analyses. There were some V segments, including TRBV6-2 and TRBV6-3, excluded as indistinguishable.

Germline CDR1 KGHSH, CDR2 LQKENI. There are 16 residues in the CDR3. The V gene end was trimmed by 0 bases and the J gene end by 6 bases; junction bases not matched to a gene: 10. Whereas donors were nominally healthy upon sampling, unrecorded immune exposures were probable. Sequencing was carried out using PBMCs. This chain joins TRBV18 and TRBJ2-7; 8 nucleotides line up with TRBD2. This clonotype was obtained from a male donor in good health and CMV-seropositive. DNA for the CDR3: TGTGCCAGCTCACCACCAGGACTAGCTAGGTCTCGCGAGCAGTACTTC. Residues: CASSPPGLARSREQYF. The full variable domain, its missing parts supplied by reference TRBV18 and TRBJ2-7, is NAGVMQNPRHLVRRRGQEARLRCSPMKGHSHVYWYRQLPEEGLKFMVYLQKENIIDESGMPKERFSAEFPKEGPSILRIQQVVRGDSAAYFCASSPPGLARSREQYFGPGTRLTVT.